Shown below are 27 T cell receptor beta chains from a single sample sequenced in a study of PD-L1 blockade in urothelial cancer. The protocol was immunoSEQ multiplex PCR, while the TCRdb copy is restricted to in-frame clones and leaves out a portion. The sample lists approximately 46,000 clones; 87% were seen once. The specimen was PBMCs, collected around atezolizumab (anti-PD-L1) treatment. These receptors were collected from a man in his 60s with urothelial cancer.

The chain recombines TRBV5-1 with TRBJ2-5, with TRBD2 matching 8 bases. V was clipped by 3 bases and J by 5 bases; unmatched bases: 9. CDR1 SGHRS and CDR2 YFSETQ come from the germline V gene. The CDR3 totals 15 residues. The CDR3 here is CASSSTGGPFETQYF. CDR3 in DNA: TGCGCCAGCAGCTCGACGGGGGGGCCGTTCGAGACCCAGTACTTC.

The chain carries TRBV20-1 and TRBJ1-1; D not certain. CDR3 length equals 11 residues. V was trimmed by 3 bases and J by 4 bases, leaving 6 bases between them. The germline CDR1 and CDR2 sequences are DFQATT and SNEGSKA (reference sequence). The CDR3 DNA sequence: TGCAGTGCTAGTGCCGGCACTGAAGCTTTCTTT. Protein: CSASAGTEAFF.

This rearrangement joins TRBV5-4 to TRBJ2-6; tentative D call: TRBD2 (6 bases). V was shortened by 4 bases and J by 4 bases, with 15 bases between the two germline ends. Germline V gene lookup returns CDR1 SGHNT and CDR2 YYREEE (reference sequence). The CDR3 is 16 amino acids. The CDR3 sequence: CASSPEGSLGANVLTF. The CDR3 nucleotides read TGTGCCAGCAGCCCGGAGGGCTCGCTCGGGGCCAACGTCCTGACTTTC.

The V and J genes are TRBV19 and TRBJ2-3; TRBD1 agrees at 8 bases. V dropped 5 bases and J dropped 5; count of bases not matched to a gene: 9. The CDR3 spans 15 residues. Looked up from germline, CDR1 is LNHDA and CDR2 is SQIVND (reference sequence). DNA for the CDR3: TGTGCCAGTAGTGGAACCGGGACAGGCGGAGATACGCAGTATTTT. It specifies CASSGTGTGGDTQYF. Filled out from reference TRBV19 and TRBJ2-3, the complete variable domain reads DGGITQSPKYLFRKEGQNVTLSCEQNLNHDAMYWYRQDPGQGLRLIYYSQIVNDFQKGDIAEGYSVSREKKESFPLTVTSAQKNPTAFYLCASSGTGTGGDTQYFGPGTRLTVL.

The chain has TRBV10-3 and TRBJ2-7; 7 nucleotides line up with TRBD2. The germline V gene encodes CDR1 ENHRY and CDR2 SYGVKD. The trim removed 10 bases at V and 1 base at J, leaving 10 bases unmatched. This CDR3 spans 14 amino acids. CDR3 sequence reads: CATNILGGSYEQYF. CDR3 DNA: TGTGCCACCAACATTTTGGGAGGGTCCTACGAGCAGTACTTC.

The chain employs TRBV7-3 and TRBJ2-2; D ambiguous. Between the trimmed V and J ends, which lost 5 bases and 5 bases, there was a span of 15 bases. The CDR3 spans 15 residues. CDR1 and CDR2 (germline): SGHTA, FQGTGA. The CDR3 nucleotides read TGTGCCAGCAGCCCATCAGACTCGGGTACCGGGGAGCTGTTTTTT. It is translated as CASSPSDSGTGELFF.

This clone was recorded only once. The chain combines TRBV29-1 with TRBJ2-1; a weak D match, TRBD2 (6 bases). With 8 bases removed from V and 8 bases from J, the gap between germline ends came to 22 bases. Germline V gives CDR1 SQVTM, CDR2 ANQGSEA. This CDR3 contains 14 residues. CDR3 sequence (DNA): TGCAGCTCCCCGAGGAGGGGACGTTGGGATGAGCAGTTCTTC. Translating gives CSSPRRGRWDEQFF.

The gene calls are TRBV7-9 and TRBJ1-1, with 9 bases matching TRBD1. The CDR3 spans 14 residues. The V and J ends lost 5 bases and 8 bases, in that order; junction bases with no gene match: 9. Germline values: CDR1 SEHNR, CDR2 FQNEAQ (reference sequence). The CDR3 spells CASSPGQGFQEAFF. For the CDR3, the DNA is TGTGCCAGCAGCCCCGGACAGGGGTTTCAGGAAGCTTTCTTT. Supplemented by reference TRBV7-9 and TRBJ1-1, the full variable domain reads DTGVSQNPRHKITKRGQNVTFRCDPISEHNRLYWYRQTLGQGPEFLTYFQNEAQLEKSRLLSDRFSAERPKGSFSTLEIQRTEQGDSAMYLCASSPGQGFQEAFFGQGTRLTVV.

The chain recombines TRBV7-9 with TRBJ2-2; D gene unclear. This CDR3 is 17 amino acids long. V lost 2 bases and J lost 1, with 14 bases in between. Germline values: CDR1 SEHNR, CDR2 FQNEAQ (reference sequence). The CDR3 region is CASSLQVLVENTGELFF. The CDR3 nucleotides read TGTGCCAGCAGCTTACAGGTCCTTGTCGAGAACACCGGGGAGCTGTTTTTT.

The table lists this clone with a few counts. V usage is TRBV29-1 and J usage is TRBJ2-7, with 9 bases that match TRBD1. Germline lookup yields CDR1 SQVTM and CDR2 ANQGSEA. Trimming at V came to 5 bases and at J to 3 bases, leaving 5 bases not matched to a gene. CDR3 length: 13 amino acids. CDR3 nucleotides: TGCAGCGTTCTCCCGGACAGGGGCTACGAGCAGTACTTC. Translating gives CSVLPDRGYEQYF.

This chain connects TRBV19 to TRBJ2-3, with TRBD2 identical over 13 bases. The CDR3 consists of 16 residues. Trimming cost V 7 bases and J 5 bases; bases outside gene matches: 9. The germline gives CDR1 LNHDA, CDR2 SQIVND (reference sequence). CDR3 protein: CASTDQLAGGQDTQYF. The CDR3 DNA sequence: TGTGCCAGTACCGACCAACTAGCGGGGGGGCAAGATACGCAGTATTTT.

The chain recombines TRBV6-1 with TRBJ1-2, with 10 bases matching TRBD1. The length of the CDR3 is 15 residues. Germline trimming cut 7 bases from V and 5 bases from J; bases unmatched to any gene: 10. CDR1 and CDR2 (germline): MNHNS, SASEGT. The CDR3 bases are TGTGCCAGCATCAGCCAGACAGGGGGCGCTTATGGCTACACCTTC. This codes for CASISQTGGAYGYTF.

The CDR3 loop reads CASSLEGGVGQPQHF. The CDR3 DNA reads TGTGCCAGCAGCTTAGAAGGAGGGGTTGGGCAGCCCCAGCATTTT. The chain carries TRBV7-2 and TRBJ1-5; maybe TRBD1 (5 bases). The germline CDR1 and CDR2 sequences are SGHTA and FQGNSA. Trimming left V 1 base short and J 7 bases short, with 14 bases between. The CDR3 is 15 residues long. The full variable domain, with the rest looked up from reference TRBV7-2 and TRBJ1-5, is GAGVSQSPSNKVTEKGKDVELRCDPISGHTALYWYRQSLGQGLEFLIYFQGNSAPDKSGLPSDRFSAERTGGSVSTLTIQRTQQEDSAVYLCASSLEGGVGQPQHFGDGTRLSIL.

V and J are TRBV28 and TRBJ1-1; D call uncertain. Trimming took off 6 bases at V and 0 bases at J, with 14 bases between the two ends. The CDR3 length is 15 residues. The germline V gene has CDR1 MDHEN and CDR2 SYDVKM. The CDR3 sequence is CASRFSLGMNTEAFF. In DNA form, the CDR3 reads TGTGCCAGCAGATTTTCCCTTGGCATGAACACTGAAGCTTTCTTT.

The CDR3 DNA follows: TGTGCCAGCACCCCCGCCCTGGGGCATGGCACCGGGGAGCTGTTTTTT. This gives the protein CASTPALGHGTGELFF. The J gene is TRBJ2-2, the V gene TRBV11-3; tentative D call: TRBD1 (5 bases). Germline V gene lookup returns CDR1 SGHNT and CDR2 YENEEA. Trimming cost V 7 bases and J 4 bases, with 19 bases left between them. The CDR3 is 16 amino acids.

The CDR3 DNA reads TGTGCCAGTATCCAAACCCCGGGGAACACTGAAGCTTTCTTT. Its translation is CASIQTPGNTEAFF. The gene calls are TRBV19 and TRBJ1-1; D is unresolved. Germline CDR1 LNHDA, CDR2 SQIVND (reference sequence). V was pared by 7 bases and J by 1 base, with 13 bases between. This CDR3 region has 14 residues. Drawing the rest from reference TRBV19 and TRBJ1-1, the complete variable domain is DGGITQSPKYLFRKEGQNVTLSCEQNLNHDAMYWYRQDPGQGLRLIYYSQIVNDFQKGDIAEGYSVSREKKESFPLTVTSAQKNPTAFYLCASIQTPGNTEAFFGQGTRLTVV.

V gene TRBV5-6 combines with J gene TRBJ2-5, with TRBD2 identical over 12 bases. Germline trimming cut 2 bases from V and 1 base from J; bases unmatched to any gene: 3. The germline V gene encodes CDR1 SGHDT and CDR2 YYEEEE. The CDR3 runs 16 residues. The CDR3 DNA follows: TGTGCCAGCAGCTTACTAGCGGGGGGTACCCAAGAGACCCAGTACTTC. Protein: CASSLLAGGTQETQYF.

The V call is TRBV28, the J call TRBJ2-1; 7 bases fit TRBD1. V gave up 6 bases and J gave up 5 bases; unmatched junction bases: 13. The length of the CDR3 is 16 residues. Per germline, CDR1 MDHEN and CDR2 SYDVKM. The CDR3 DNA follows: TGTGCCAGCAGGAACCTAGGACAGGAAGGAGACAATGAGCAGTTCTTC. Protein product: CASRNLGQEGDNEQFF.

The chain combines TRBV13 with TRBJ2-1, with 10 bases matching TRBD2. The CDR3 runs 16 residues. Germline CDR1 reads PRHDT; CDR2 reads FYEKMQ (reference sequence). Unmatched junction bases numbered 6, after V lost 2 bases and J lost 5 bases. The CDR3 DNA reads TGTGCCAGCAGCTTACGCACTAGCGGGGCACACAATGAGCAGTTCTTC. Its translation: CASSLRTSGAHNEQFF.

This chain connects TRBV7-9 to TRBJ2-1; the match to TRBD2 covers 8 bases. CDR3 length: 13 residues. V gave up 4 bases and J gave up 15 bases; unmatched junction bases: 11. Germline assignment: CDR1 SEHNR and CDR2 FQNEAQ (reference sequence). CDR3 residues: CASSWDWRGVGFF. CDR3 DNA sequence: TGTGCCAGCAGCTGGGACTGGCGGGGGGTGGGGTTCTTC.

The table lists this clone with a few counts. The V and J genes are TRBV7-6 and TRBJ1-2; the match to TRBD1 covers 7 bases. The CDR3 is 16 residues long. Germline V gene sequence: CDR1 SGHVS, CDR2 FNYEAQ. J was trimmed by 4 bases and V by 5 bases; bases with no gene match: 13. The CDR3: CASSKGPYRDSYGYTF. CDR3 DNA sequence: TGTGCCAGCAGCAAGGGCCCTTACCGGGACAGCTATGGCTACACCTTC.

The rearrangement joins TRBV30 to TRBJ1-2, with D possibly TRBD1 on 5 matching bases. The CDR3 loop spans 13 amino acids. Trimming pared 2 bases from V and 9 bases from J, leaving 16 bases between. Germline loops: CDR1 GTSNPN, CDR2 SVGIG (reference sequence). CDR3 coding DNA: TGTGCCTGGAGTCGAGACAGACCTATGAGCTACACCTTC. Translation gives CAWSRDRPMSYTF.

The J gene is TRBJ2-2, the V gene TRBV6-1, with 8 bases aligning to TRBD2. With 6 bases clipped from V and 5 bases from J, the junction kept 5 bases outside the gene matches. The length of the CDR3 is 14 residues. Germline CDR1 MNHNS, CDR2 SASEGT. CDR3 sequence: CASRPRGGTGELFF. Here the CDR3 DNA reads TGTGCCAGCAGGCCTCGGGGGGGAACCGGGGAGCTGTTTTTT.

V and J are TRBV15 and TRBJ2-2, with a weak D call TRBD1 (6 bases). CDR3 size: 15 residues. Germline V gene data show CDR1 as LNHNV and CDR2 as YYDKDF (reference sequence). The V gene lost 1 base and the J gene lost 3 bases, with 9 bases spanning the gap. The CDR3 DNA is TGTGCCACCAGCAGAGGGGGGCGCGACACCGGGGAGCTGTTTTTT. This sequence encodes CATSRGGRDTGELFF.

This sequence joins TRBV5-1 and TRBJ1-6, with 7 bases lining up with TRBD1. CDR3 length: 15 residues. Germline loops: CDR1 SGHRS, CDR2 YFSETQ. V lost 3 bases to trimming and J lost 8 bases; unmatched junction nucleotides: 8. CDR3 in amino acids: CASSYEGAPDSPLHF. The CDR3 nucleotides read TGCGCCAGCAGCTATGAGGGGGCCCCCGATTCACCCCTCCACTTT. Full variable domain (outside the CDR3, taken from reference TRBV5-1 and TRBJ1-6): KAGVTQTPRYLIKTRGQQVTLSCSPISGHRSVSWYQQTPGQGLQFLFEYFSETQRNKGNFPGRFSGRQFSNSRSEMNVSTLELGDSALYLCASSYEGAPDSPLHFGNGTRLTVT.

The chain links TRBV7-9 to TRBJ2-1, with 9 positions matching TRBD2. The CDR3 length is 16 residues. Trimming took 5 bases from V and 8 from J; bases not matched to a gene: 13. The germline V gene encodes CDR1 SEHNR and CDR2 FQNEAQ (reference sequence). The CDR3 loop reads CASSQVAGEVSDEQFF. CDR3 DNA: TGTGCCAGCAGCCAGGTAGCGGGAGAGGTGTCGGATGAGCAGTTCTTC.

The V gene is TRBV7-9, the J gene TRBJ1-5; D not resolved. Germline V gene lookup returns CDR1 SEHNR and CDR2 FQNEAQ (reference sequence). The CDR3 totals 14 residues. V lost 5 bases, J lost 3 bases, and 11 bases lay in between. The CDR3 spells CASSRIGDNQPQHF. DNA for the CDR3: TGTGCCAGCAGCCGTATCGGGGACAATCAGCCCCAGCATTTT. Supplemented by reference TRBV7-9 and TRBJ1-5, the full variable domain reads DTGVSQNPRHKITKRGQNVTFRCDPISEHNRLYWYRQTLGQGPEFLTYFQNEAQLEKSRLLSDRFSAERPKGSFSTLEIQRTEQGDSAMYLCASSRIGDNQPQHFGDGTRLSIL.